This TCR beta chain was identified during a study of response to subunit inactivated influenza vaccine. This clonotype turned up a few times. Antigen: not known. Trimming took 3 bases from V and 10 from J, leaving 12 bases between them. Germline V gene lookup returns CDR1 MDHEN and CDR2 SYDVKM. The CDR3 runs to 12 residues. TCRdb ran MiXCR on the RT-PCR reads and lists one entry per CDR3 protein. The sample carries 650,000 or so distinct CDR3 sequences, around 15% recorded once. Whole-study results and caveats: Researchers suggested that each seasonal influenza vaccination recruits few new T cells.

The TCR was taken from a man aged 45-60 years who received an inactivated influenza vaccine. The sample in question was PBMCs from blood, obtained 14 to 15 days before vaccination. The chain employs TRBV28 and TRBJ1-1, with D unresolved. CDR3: CASSFYGEGAFF. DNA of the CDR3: TGTGCCAGCAGTTTCTACGGAGAAGGAGCTTTCTTT.